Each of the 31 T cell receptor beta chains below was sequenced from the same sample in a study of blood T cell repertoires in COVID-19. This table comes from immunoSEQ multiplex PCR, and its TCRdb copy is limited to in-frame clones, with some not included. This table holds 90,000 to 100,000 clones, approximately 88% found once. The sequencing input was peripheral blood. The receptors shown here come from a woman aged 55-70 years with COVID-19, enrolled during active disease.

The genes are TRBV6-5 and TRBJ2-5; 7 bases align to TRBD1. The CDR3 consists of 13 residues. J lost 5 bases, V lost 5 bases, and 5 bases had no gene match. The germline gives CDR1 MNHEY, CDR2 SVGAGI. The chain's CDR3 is CASSPGQVETQYF. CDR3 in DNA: TGTGCCAGCAGTCCCGGACAGGTTGAGACCCAGTACTTC.

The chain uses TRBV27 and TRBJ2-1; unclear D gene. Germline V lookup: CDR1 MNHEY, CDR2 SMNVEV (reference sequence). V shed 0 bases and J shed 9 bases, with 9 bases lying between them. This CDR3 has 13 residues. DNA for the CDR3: TGTGCCAGCAGTTTATCTAGAGGCGTTGAGCAGTTCTTC. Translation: CASSLSRGVEQFF.

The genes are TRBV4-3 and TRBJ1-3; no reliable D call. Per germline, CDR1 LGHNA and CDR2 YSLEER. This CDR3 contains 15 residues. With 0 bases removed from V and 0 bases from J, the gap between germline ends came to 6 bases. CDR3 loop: CASSQDPGSGNTIYF. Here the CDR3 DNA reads TGCGCCAGCAGCCAAGATCCAGGCTCTGGAAACACCATATATTTT.

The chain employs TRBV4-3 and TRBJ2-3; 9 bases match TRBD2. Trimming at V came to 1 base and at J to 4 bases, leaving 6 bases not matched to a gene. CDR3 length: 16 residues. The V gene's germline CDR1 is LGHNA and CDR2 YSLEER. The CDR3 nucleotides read TGCGCCAGCAGCCAAGGGGCTAGCGGGGCTCCAGATACGCAGTATTTT. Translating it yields CASSQGASGAPDTQYF.

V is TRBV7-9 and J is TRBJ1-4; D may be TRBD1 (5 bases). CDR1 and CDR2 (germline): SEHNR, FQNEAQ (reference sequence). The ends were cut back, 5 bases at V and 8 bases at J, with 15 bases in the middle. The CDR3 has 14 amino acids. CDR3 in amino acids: CASSTSNAGEKLFF. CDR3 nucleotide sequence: TGTGCCAGCAGCACCTCCAACGCAGGGGAAAAACTGTTTTTT.

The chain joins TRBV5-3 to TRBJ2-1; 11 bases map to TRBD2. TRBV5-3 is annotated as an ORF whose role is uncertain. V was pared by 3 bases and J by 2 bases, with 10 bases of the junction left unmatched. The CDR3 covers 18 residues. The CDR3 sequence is CARSWRPSGGITYNEQFF. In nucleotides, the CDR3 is TGTGCCAGAAGCTGGCGGCCTAGCGGGGGGATCACCTACAATGAGCAGTTCTTC.

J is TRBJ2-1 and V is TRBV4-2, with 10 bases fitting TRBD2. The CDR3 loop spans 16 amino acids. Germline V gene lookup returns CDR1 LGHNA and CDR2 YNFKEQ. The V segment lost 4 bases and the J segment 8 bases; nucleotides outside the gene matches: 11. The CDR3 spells CASSPQSSGGAYEQFF. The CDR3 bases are TGTGCCAGCAGCCCTCAGTCCAGCGGGGGGGCGTATGAGCAGTTCTTC.

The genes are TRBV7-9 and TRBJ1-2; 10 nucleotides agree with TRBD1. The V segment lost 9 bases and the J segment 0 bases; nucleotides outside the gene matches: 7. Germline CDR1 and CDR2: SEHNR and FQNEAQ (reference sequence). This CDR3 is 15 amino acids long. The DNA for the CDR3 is TGTGCCAGTGGGACAGGGGCTAACTCTAACTATGGCTACACCTTC. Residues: CASGTGANSNYGYTF.

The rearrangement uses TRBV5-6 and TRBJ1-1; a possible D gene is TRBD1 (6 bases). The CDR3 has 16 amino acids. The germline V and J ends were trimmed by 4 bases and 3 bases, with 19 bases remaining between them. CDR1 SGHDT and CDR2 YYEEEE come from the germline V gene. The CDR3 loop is CASSRGLRGPYTEAFF. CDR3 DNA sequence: TGTGCCAGCAGCCGAGGGCTCAGGGGACCGTACACTGAAGCTTTCTTT.

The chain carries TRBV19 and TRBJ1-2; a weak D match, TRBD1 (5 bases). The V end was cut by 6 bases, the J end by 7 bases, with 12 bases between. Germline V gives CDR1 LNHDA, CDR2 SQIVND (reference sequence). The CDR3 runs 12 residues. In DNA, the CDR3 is TGTGCCAGTAGGGATTACAGGCTTGGCTACACCTTC. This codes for CASRDYRLGYTF.

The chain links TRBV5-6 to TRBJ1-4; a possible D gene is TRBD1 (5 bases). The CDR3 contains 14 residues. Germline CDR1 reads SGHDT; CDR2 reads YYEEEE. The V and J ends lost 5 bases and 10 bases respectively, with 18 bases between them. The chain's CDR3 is CASSGANVPLKLFF. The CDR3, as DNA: TGTGCCAGCAGTGGGGCCAACGTTCCATTAAAACTGTTTTTT.

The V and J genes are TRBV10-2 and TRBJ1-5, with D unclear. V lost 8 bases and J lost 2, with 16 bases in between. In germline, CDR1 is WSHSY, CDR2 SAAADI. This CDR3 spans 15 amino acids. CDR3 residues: CASYGRPAGNQPQHF. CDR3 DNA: TGCGCCAGCTATGGCCGGCCGGCGGGCAATCAGCCCCAGCATTTT.

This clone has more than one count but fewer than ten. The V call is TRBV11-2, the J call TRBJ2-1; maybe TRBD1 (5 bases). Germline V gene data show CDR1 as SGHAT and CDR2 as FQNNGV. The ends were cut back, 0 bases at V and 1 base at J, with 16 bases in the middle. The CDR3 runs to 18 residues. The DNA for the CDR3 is TGTGCCAGCAGCTTAGATTCCAAACAGGCTCTATCCTACAATGAGCAGTTCTTC. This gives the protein CASSLDSKQALSYNEQFF. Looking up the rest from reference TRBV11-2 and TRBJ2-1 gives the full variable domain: EAGVAQSPRYKIIEKRQSVAFWCNPISGHATLYWYQQILGQGPKLLIQFQNNGVVDDSQLPKDRFSAERLKGVDSTLKIQPAKLEDSAVYLCASSLDSKQALSYNEQFFGPGTRLTVL.

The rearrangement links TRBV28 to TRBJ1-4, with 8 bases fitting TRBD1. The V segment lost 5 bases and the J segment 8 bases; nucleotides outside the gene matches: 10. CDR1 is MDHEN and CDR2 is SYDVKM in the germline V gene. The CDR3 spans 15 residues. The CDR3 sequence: CASSPWTGMEEKLFF. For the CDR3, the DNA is TGTGCCAGCAGTCCCTGGACAGGGATGGAGGAAAAACTGTTTTTT. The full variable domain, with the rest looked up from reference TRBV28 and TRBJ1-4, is DVKVTQSSRYLVKRTGEKVFLECVQDMDHENMFWYRQDPGLGLRLIYFSYDVKMKEKGDIPEGYSVSREKKERFSLILESASTNQTSMYLCASSPWTGMEEKLFFGSGTQLSVL.

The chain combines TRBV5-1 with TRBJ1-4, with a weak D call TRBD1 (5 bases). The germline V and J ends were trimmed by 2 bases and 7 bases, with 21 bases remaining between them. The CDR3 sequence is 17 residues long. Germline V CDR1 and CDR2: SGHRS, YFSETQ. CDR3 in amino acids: CASSLGAAGAYGEKLFF. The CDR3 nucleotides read TGCGCCAGCAGCTTAGGGGCAGCCGGAGCCTACGGTGAAAAACTGTTTTTT.

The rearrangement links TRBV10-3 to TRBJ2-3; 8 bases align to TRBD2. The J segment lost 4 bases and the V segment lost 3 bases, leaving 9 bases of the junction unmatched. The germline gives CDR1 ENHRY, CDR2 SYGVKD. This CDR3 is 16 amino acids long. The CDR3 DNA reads TGTGCCATCAGTGACCCGGGACTAGGAGGACCAGATACGCAGTATTTT. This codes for CAISDPGLGGPDTQYF.

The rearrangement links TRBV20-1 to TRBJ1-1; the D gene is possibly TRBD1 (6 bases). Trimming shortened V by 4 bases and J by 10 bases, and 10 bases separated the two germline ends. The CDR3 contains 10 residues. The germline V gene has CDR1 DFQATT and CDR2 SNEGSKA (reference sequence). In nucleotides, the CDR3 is TGCAGTGCTAACAGGGAGTTAGCTTTCTTT. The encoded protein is CSANRELAFF.

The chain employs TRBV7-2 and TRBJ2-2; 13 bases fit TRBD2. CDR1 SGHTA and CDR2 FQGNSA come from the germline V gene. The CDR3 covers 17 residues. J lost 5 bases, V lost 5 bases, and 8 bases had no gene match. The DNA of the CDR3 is TGTGCCAGCAGCCCGCGACTAGCGGGGGGTCGGACCGGGGAGCTGTTTTTT. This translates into CASSPRLAGGRTGELFF. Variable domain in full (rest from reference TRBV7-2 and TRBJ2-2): GAGVSQSPSNKVTEKGKDVELRCDPISGHTALYWYRQSLGQGLEFLIYFQGNSAPDKSGLPSDRFSAERTGGSVSTLTIQRTQQEDSAVYLCASSPRLAGGRTGELFFGEGSRLTVL.

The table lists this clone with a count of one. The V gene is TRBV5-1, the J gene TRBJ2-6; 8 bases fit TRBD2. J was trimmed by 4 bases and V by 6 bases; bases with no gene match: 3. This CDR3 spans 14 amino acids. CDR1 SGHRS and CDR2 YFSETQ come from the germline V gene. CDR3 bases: TGCGCCAGCACCGGGGGGGCAGGGGCCAACGTCCTGACTTTC. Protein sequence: CASTGGAGANVLTF.

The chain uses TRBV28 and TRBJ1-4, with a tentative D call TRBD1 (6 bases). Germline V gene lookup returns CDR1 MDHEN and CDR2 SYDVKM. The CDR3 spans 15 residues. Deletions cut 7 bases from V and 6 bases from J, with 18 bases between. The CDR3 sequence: CASNPTGTTYEKLFF. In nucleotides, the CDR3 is TGTGCCAGCAATCCCACCGGGACAACGTATGAAAAACTGTTTTTT.

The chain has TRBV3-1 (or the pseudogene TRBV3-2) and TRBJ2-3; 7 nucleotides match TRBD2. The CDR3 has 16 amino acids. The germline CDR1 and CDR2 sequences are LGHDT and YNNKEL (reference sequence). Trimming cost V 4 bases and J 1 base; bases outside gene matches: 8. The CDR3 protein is CASSPNLAGGTDTQYF. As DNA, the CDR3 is TGTGCCAGCAGCCCCAACTTGGCGGGGGGCACAGATACGCAGTATTTT.

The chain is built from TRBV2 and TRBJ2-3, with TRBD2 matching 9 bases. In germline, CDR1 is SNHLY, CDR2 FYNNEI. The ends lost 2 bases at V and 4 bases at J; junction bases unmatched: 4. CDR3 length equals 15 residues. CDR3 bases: TGTGCCAGCAGTGAACTGCGGGGGGGAGCAGATACGCAGTATTTT. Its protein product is CASSELRGGADTQYF.

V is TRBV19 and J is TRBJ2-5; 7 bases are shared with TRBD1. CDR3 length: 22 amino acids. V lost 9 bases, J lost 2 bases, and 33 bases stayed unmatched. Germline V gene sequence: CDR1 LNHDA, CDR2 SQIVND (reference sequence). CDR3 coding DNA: TGTGCCAGCGCCGAAACGGCAGGGGGAAGAGATAGCCCCACAAACTTTCAAGAGACCCAGTACTTC. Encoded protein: CASAETAGGRDSPTNFQETQYF.

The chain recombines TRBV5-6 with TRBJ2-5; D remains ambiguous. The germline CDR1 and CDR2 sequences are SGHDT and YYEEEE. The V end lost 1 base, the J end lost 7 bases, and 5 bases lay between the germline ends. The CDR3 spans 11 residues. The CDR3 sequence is CASSLSGTQYF. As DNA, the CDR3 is TGTGCCAGCAGCTTGTCGGGGACCCAGTACTTC.

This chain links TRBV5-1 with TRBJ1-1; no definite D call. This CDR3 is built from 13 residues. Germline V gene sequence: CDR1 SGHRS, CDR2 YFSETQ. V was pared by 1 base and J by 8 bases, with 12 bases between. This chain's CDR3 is CASSLPHNSEAFF. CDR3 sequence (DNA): TGCGCCAGCAGCTTGCCCCATAACAGCGAAGCTTTCTTT.

The CDR3 here is CAWSRDRGTYGYTF. CDR3 nucleotides: TGTGCCTGGAGTAGGGACAGGGGGACATATGGCTACACCTTC. V usage is TRBV30 and J usage is TRBJ1-2; 11 bases agree with TRBD1. Trimming cost V 2 bases and J 5 bases; bases outside gene matches: 4. This CDR3 has 14 amino acids. The germline V gene encodes CDR1 GTSNPN and CDR2 SVGIG (reference sequence).

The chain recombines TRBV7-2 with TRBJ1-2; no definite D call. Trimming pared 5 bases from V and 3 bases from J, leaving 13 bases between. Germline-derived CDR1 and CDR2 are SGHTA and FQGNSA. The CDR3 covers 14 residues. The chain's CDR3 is CASSLLRQDYGYTF. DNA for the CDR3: TGTGCCAGCAGCCTTCTAAGGCAGGACTATGGCTACACCTTC.

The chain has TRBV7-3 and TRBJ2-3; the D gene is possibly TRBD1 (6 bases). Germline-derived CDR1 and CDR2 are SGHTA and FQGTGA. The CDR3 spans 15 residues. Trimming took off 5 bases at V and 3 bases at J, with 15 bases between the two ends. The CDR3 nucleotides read TGTGCCAGCAGCCCAGGGGTAGCTTATACAGATACGCAGTATTTT. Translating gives CASSPGVAYTDTQYF. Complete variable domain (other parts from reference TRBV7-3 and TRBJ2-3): GAGVSQTPSNKVTEKGKYVELRCDPISGHTALYWYRQSLGQGPEFLIYFQGTGAADDSGLPNDRFFAVRPEGSVSTLKIQRTERGDSAVYLCASSPGVAYTDTQYFGPGTRLTVL.

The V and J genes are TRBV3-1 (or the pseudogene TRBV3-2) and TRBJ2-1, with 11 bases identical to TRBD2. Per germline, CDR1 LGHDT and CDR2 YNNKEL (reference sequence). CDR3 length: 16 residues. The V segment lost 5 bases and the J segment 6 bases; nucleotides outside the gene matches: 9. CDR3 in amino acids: CASSVFRLAGLNEQFF. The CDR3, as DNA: TGTGCCAGCAGCGTTTTTCGACTAGCGGGGCTCAATGAGCAGTTCTTC.

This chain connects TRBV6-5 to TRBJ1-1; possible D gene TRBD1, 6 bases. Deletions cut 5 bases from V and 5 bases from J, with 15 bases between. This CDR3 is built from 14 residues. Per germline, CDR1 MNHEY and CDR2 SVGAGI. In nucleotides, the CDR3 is TGTGCCAGCAGTCTTACAGGGACGTTTACTGAAGCTTTCTTT. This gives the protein CASSLTGTFTEAFF.

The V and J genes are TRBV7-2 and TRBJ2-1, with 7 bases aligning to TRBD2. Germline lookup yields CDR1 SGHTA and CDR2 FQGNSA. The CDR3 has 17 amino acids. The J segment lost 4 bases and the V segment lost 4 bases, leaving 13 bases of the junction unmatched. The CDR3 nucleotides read TGTGCCAGCAGCTCCAATCCCGGGGGGAGGGGTTACAATGAGCAGTTCTTC. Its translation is CASSSNPGGRGYNEQFF.